The next 3 T cell receptor beta chains were all read from a single sample in a study of cytomegalovirus exposure and HLA in healthy donors. Profiled with immunoSEQ multiplex PCR; TCRdb holds only in-frame clones, not every one. The sample lists roughly 300,000 clones, roughly 87% occurring once. The sample was PBMCs. These receptors were taken from a woman aged 25 to 39 in good health and CMV-seropositive.

The genes are TRBV7-2 and TRBJ2-7; D not resolved. Deletions cut 5 bases from V and 0 bases from J, with 8 bases between. CDR3 size: 13 residues. CDR1 and CDR2 (germline): SGHTA, FQGNSA. As DNA, the CDR3 is TGTGCCAGCAGCCACATGGTCTCCTACGAGCAGTACTTC. It translates to CASSHMVSYEQYF.

V is TRBV28 and J is TRBJ2-7; 9 bases align to TRBD1. The CDR3 totals 14 residues. The ends lost 6 bases at V and 5 bases at J; junction bases unmatched: 8. CDR1 and CDR2 from the germline V gene are MDHEN and SYDVKM. The CDR3 coding sequence is TGTGCCAGCAGGGACCGGGACAGGGTGGACGAGCAGTACTTC. Translating gives CASRDRDRVDEQYF.

The chain couples TRBV7-2 to TRBJ2-7; D may be TRBD2 (5 bases). The V end lost 0 bases, the J end lost 1 base, and 13 bases lay between the germline ends. The CDR3 is made up of 16 amino acids. Germline V lookup: CDR1 SGHTA, CDR2 FQGNSA. The CDR3 sequence is CASSLAQASISYEQYF. In DNA, the CDR3 is TGTGCCAGCAGCTTAGCGCAGGCTAGCATATCCTACGAGCAGTACTTC.